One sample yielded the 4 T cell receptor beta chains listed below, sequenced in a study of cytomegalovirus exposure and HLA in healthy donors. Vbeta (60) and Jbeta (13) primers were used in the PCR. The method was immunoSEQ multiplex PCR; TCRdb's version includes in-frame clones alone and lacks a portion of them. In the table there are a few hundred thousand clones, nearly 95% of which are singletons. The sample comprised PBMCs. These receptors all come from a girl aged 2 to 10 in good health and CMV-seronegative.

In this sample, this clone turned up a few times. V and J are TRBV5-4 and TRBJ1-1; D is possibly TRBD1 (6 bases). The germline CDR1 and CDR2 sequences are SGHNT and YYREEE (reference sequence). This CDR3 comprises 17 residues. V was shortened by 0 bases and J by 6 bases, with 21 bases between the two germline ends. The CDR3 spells CASSLGGFGGGASEAFF. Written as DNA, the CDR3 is TGTGCCAGCAGCTTGGGTGGTTTTGGCGGGGGCGCATCTGAAGCTTTCTTT.

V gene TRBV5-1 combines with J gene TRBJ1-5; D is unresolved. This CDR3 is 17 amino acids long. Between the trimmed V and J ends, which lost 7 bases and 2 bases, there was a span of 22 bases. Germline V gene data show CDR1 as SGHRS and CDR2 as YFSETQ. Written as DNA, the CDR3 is TGCGCCAGCGCCAACCCGGGAGGTCCGGGTGGCAATCAGCCCCAGCATTTT. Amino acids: CASANPGGPGGNQPQHF.

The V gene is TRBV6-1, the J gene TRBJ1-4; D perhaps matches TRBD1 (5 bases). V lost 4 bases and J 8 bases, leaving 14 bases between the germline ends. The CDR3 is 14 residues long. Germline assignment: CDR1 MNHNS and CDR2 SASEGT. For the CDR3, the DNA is TGTGCCAGCAGTGTCCAGGGAATTGGCGAAAAACTGTTTTTT. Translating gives CASSVQGIGEKLFF.

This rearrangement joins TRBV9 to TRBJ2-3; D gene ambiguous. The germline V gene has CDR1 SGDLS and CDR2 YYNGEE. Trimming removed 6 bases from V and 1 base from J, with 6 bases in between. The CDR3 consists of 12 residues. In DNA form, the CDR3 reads TGTGCCAGCAACAGAGGCACAGATACGCAGTATTTT. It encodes CASNRGTDTQYF.